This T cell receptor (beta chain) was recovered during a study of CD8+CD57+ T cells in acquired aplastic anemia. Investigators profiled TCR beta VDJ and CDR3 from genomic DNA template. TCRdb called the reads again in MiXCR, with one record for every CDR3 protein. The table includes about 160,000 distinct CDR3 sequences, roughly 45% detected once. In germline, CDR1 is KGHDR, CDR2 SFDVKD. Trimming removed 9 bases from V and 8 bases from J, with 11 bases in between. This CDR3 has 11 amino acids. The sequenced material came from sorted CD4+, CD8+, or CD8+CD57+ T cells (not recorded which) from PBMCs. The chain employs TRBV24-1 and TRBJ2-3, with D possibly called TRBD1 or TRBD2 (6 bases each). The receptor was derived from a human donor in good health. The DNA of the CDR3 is TGTGCCACCGGGGGGCGGTTTACGCAGTATTTT. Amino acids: CATGGRFTQYF.